This T cell receptor (beta chain) was documented in a study of control samples from healthy donors and cancer patients. Profiled with immunoSEQ multiplex PCR; TCRdb holds only in-frame clones, not every one. The sample shows 80,000 to 100,000 clones, 85% to 90% of them seen only once. The CDR3 runs 14 residues. CDR1 and CDR2 from the germline V gene are SGHAT and FQNNGV. The V gene lost 0 bases and the J gene lost 8 bases, with 13 bases spanning the gap. The chain couples TRBV11-2 to TRBJ1-2, with D tentatively TRBD1 (5 bases). The sequence was collected from a man under 40 in good health. The material sequenced was blood. The CDR3 coding sequence is TGTGCCAGCAGCTTAGATCTTCACCGGGGCGGCTACACCTTC. This sequence encodes CASSLDLHRGGYTF.